This entry concerns a single TCR beta chain. Its target is unknown. The data belong to a study of identifying expanded T cells in peripheral blood. Study-wide results and caveats: Variance in clone template counts between two-week samples significantly increased with total template count across all healthy donors. About 1.2 clones differed between technical replicates, versus roughly 16 and 20 over time.

Libraries were prepared by immunoSEQ multiplex PCR; TCRdb keeps only in-frame clonotypes and omits some of them. The sample has 100,000 to 150,000 clones, approximately 86% seen once; the top ten hold approximately 8.9%. No infections or other immune events were documented during collection. The CDR3 is 15 residues long. With 2 bases clipped from V and 2 bases from J, the junction kept 4 bases outside the gene matches. Germline values: CDR1 MNHNY, CDR2 SVGAGI (reference sequence). The sequencing sample was made of blood. This TCR was sampled from a person between 18 and 75 years old in good health. V and J are TRBV6-6 and TRBJ2-3; 7 bases fit TRBD1. The CDR3 DNA reads as TGTGCCAGCAGTTACGGCAGGGGGTTCACAGATACGCAGTATTTT. Translated, it gives CASSYGRGFTDTQYF.